Listed below are T cell receptor beta chains from one sample, sequenced in a study of blood T cell repertoires in COVID-19. The assay was immunoSEQ multiplex PCR, and TCRdb's table has in-frame clones only and misses some. The sample has 150,000 to 200,000 clones, 81% seen once. The sequencing input was peripheral blood. The receptors shown here come from a man in his 60s with active or convalescent COVID-19. Both conserved end residues are part of each CDR3. Not every row has a clone size; where given, it reads once, few, many or a size class.

clone_size v_call cdr3_aa
- TRBV28 CASSPGRGRQETQYF
few TRBV5-5 CASSFGGPGQPQHF
- TRBV25-1 CASSGYLGQGANTQYF
once TRBV11-2 CASSLTDYSNQPQHF
few TRBV28 CASSRRGISSYNEQFF
- TRBV4-1 CASSQGSFGQGDTEAFF
few TRBV6-1 CASSEVGQGVSYNSPLHF
- TRBV9 CASSVAGGSGANVLTF
- TRBV7-9 CASSFWAGGPTNEKLFF
- TRBV2 CASSDLWTSGSGNEQFF